The clone carrying this T cell receptor beta chain was seen ten or more times. No antigen is known for it. The data derive from a study of human T cells and chemical hapten exposure. On the study more broadly: Skin on the upper inner arm, 2 cm by 2 cm in size, was sensitized with 2% DPC. Overall study results and limits: Following DPC sensitization, TCRs present above 1 in 1000 frequency showed no change.

Germline V gene lookup returns CDR1 DFQATT and CDR2 SNEGSKA (reference sequence). The CDR3 runs 14 residues. The V and J ends lost 0 bases and 7 bases respectively, with 13 bases between them. Each CDR3 protein gets one entry after TCRdb re-called the RACE reads with MiXCR. The table includes approximately 350,000 distinct CDR3 sequences, nearly 6.5% detected once. Time point: patch test 2, 6 weeks after DPC sensitization. Specified treatment: therapeutic diphenylcyclopropenone sensitization with weekly scalp DPC. This clonotype was sampled from a woman in her late teens or twenties with alopecia areata. Some clones in this sample may be carry-over from other donors' samples. Sequenced here: whole blood, sampled in connection with sensitization to the hapten diphenylcyclopropenone (DPC). This rearrangement joins TRBV20-1 to TRBJ1-5; no clear D gene. The CDR3 loop reads CSARDPEDGQPQHF. DNA for the CDR3: TGCAGTGCTAGAGATCCAGAAGACGGGCAGCCCCAGCATTTT.